This is a list of T cell receptor beta chains from one sample in a study of blood T cells in healthy people across ages. TCRdb fed the 5' RACE reads into MiXCR, producing one record per CDR3 protein. Among 1,500,000 or so distinct CDR3 sequences listed, about 45% were seen once. Sequencing was done on a sample of blood. The receptors were sampled from a woman younger than 30 in good health. The CDR3 runs from the conserved cysteine through the conserved F or W.

TRBV20-1	TRBJ2-7	CSALQGHEQYF
TRBV6-6	TRBJ2-1	CAVREEFSYNEQFF
TRBV12-3/TRBV12-4	TRBJ2-1	CASSRTGTSYNEQFF
TRBV28	.	CASSETSYYSYNEQYF
TRBV6-2/TRBV6-3	.	CASSLAGQGDEQYF
TRBV5-1	TRBJ1-4	CASSLAAGREKLFF
TRBV7-2	TRBJ2-3	CASTFRGRTDTQYF
TRBV11-2	TRBJ1-1	CASSPWTGEMNTEAFF
TRBV21-1	TRBJ1-5	CANKNRGHHSNQPQHF
TRBV29-1	TRBJ2-3	CSVDIGADTQYF
TRBV14	TRBJ2-1	CASSRWLAGGRNEQFF
TRBV7-9	TRBJ2-3	CASSSYRAGASTDTQYF
TRBV7-2	TRBJ2-1	CASSLILEQFF
TRBV20-1	TRBJ2-1	CSARFQRTGDEQFF
TRBV2	TRBJ1-2	CASSEIANYGYTF
TRBV7-9	TRBJ2-2	CASSLDGAAELFF
TRBV6-5	TRBJ2-5	CASSSSGSPYNEQYF
TRBV7-6	TRBJ2-7	CASSLEANPQETQYF
TRBV4-2	TRBJ2-1	CASSQMAGGPNEQFF
TRBV12-3/TRBV12-4	TRBJ2-3	CASSFNGLNADTQYF
TRBV7-6	TRBJ2-1	CASSFERGEQFF
TRBV27	.	CASRPLEGRGYEQYF
TRBV6-5	TRBJ1-6	CASSFRGRALHF
TRBV12-3/TRBV12-4	TRBJ2-6	CASSLVGRMPSGANVLTF
TRBV29-1	TRBJ1-1	CSVAGEVFTEAFF
TRBV24-1	TRBJ2-1	CATSDKRLAGGRYNEQFF
TRBV6-2/TRBV6-3	TRBJ2-1	CASSDSSKGEQFF
TRBV29-1	TRBJ2-5	CSVEEDQPNEQYF
TRBV20-1	.	CSARELGSSYNEQYF
TRBV7-9	TRBJ2-1	CASSLVMVEQFF
TRBV3-1	TRBJ1-1	CASSPMIDTEAFF
TRBV4-3	TRBJ2-1	CASSQDLTSGGMNEQFF
TRBV7-2	TRBJ2-7	CASSPRGTPAYEQYF
TRBV7-6	TRBJ1-6	CASSFRTGPNSPLHF
TRBV24-1	TRBJ2-3	CATSGPGQGSGDTQYF
TRBV19	TRBJ2-6	CASRVANVLTF
TRBV21-1	TRBJ1-4	CASSKGVGVPLEKLFF
TRBV27	TRBJ2-1	CASSFLPTRDNEQFF
TRBV12-3/TRBV12-4	TRBJ2-5	CASSLASSLNEQYF
TRBV6-1	TRBJ2-5	CASSEGPSGGFETQYF
TRBV11-2	TRBJ2-1	CASSKYDNYNEQFF
TRBV29-1	TRBJ2-4	CSVRDRGAENIQYF
TRBV20-1	TRBJ2-7	CSARDMVLEQYF
TRBV29-1	TRBJ2-2	CSVETHTGNTGELFF
TRBV12-3/TRBV12-4	TRBJ2-1	CASSPFSGTGYYNEQFF
TRBV11-2	TRBJ2-1	CASSLVASLGHNEQFF
TRBV5-1	TRBJ2-1	CASSGSRAGAFNNEQFF
TRBV6-5	TRBJ1-4	CASSRDRVSLNEKLFF
TRBV18	TRBJ1-1	CASSPPSGQGLLAFF
TRBV3-1	TRBJ2-1	CASSYRDVLNEQFF
TRBV15	TRBJ1-5	CATSSPVGANQPQHF
TRBV29-1	TRBJ2-1	CSVLQGYNEQFF
TRBV5-6	TRBJ2-3	CASSPGQEGDTQYF
TRBV4-1	TRBJ1-2	CASSPQGASYGYTF
TRBV20-1	TRBJ1-5	CSALWRDRGFRNQPQHF